This T cell receptor beta chain was sequenced for a study of graft-versus-host responses after intestinal transplantation. Details on this clone: What it binds is not known.

V shed 3 bases and J 2 bases; nucleotides not matched to a gene: 5. Germline CDR1 and CDR2: MGHDK and SYGVNS. CDR3 length: 15 residues. The table came from immunoSEQ multiplex PCR; TCRdb's copy has only in-frame clones and leaves some out. The sample holds about 59,000 clones, approximately 94% seen once. The receptor was isolated from a human donor who was the organ donor for an intestinal transplant. The material sequenced was unstimulated CD4+ T cells sorted from spleen or lymph node cells, taken before transplant. The rearrangement uses TRBV25-1 and TRBJ1-2; 8 bases align to TRBD1. The chain's CDR3 is CASSDRDRGNYGYTF. Here the CDR3 DNA reads TGTGCCAGCAGTGATCGTGACAGGGGCAACTATGGCTACACCTTC.